This entry lists 17 T cell receptor beta chains sequenced from one sample in a study of T cells after yellow fever vaccination. TCRdb re-derived calls from the 5' RACE reads in MiXCR, one entry per CDR3 protein. The sample has about 130,000 distinct CDR3 sequences, approximately 8.4% seen once; the top ten hold less than 40%. The source material was CD8+ T cells sorted from PBMCs, sampled on the day of the yellow fever booster vaccination. The receptors derive from a man aged 18 to 30 who received the YFV17D yellow fever vaccine.

This clonotype has ten or more counts. The chain links TRBV10-2 to TRBJ2-2; D not certain. The germline gives CDR1 WSHSY, CDR2 SAAADI. The CDR3 is 12 residues long. With 8 bases removed from V and 7 bases from J, the gap between germline ends came to 11 bases. In DNA form, the CDR3 reads TGCGCCAGCCTAGGGATTGGCGGGGAGCTGTTTTTT. It translates to CASLGIGGELFF.

There are a few counts of this clonotype. The chain joins TRBV4-1 to TRBJ2-7, with unresolved D. Germline V gene sequence: CDR1 MGHRA, CDR2 YSYEKL. The CDR3 consists of 15 residues. V lost 5 bases to trimming and J lost 3 bases, with 17 bases between them. CDR3 sequence: CASSYSSGGNYEQYF. The CDR3 DNA sequence: TGCGCCAGCAGCTACTCTTCGGGCGGCAACTACGAGCAGTACTTC.

V is TRBV7-8 and J is TRBJ2-7; TRBD2 aligns across 12 bases. This CDR3 region has 15 residues. Per germline, CDR1 SGHVS and CDR2 FQNEAQ. V shed 6 bases and J 1 base; nucleotides not matched to a gene: 4. The CDR3 sequence is CASSRTSGASYEQYV. Here the CDR3 DNA reads TGTGCCAGCAGTCGGACTAGCGGGGCTTCCTACGAGCAGTACGTC.

Only a few counts were recorded for this clonotype. The genes are TRBV2 and TRBJ2-5, with a weak D call TRBD2 (6 bases). The CDR3 covers 14 residues. Per the germline V gene, CDR1 is SNHLY and CDR2 is FYNNEI. Trimming removed 0 bases at V and 4 bases at J, with 9 bases between. The CDR3 coding sequence is TGTGCCAGCAGTGAAGCTGGGCGGGGAGAGACCCAGTACTTC. Protein sequence: CASSEAGRGETQYF.

This clonotype was seen more than once but under ten times. The rearrangement joins TRBV10-3 to TRBJ2-2; D remains ambiguous. Germline lookup yields CDR1 ENHRY and CDR2 SYGVKD. The CDR3 is 16 amino acids. With 10 bases removed from V and 5 bases from J, the gap between germline ends came to 23 bases. CDR3 in DNA: TGTGCCACCTCAGGTAGCTGGGGTGGTTTGACCGGGGAGCTGTTTTTT. Amino acid sequence: CATSGSWGGLTGELFF.

This clonotype has just a few counts. The chain links TRBV3-1 to TRBJ2-7; no reliable D call. With 2 bases removed from V and 3 bases from J, the gap between germline ends came to 11 bases. CDR3 length: 14 residues. Germline V gene data show CDR1 as LGHDT and CDR2 as YNNKEL (reference sequence). The CDR3 DNA follows: TGTGCCAGCAGCCAAAGAGGACGGAGCTACGAGCAGTACTTC. This codes for CASSQRGRSYEQYF.

In its sample, this clonotype was seen a few times. One end of the junction fails to match germline, which may point to a read error. The chain links TRBV5-4 to TRBJ2-5; no definite D call. The germline CDR1 and CDR2 sequences are SGHNT and YYREEE (reference sequence). CDR3 size: 10 residues. This CDR3 reads CASSFNVPRF. CDR3 bases: TGTGCCAGCAGCTTTAACGTACCGCGCTTC.

CDR3 nucleotides: TGTGCCAGCAGCCCGGGGCCAGCGTACTACGAGCAGTACTTC. Translation: CASSPGPAYYEQYF. This chain connects TRBV25-1 to TRBJ2-7; the D call may be TRBD1 or TRBD2 (5 bases each). Deletions cut 6 bases from V and 3 bases from J, with 15 bases between. The germline V gene encodes CDR1 MGHDK and CDR2 SYGVNS. The CDR3 totals 14 residues.

This chain joins TRBV13 and TRBJ2-7; D gene uncertain. V gave up 3 bases and J gave up 3 bases, with 12 bases separating them. Germline V gene lookup returns CDR1 PRHDT and CDR2 FYEKMQ (reference sequence). This CDR3 is built from 14 residues. This CDR3 reads CASSFETRYYEQYF. DNA of the CDR3: TGTGCCAGCAGCTTTGAGACTCGCTACTACGAGCAGTACTTC. Full variable domain (outside the CDR3, taken from reference TRBV13 and TRBJ2-7): AAGVIQSPRHLIKEKRETATLKCYPIPRHDTVYWYQQGPGQDPQFLISFYEKMQSDKGSIPDRFSAQQFSDYHSELNMSSLELGDSALYFCASSFETRYYEQYFGPGTRLTVT.

This clonotype was counted at least ten times. V usage is TRBV7-9 and J usage is TRBJ1-2; D not resolved. The germline V gene encodes CDR1 SEHNR and CDR2 FQNEAQ (reference sequence). The CDR3 loop spans 12 amino acids. The V end lost 3 bases, the J end lost 8 bases, and 10 bases lay between the germline ends. In DNA, the CDR3 is TGTGCCAGCAGCTTCCCCCTTTACGGCTACACCTTC. This encodes CASSFPLYGYTF.

The sample holds one count of this clonotype. This chain uses TRBV30 with TRBJ2-1; D is possibly TRBD2 (6 bases). Germline V gene sequence: CDR1 GTSNPN, CDR2 SVGIG (reference sequence). Trimming removed 8 bases at V and 12 bases at J, with 14 bases between. This CDR3 spans 10 amino acids. The CDR3 sequence is CAGGLTGQFF. DNA of the CDR3: TGTGCCGGGGGACTTACCGGGCAGTTCTTC.

This clonotype was picked up many times. The rearrangement joins TRBV9 to TRBJ2-2; D is possibly TRBD1 or TRBD2 (5 bases each). The CDR3 has 16 amino acids. V lost 3 bases, J lost 0 bases, and 12 bases lay in between. CDR1 is SGDLS and CDR2 is YYNGEE in the germline V gene. The CDR3, as DNA: TGTGCCAGCAGCGCCCGGGGCAGGCCGAACACCGGGGAGCTGTTTTTT. It codes for CASSARGRPNTGELFF.

This clonotype was observed at least ten times. This chain uses TRBV29-1 with TRBJ2-5; 8 bases match TRBD2. V shed 3 bases, J shed 10 bases, and the junction held 16 bases outside the gene matches. The CDR3 covers 15 residues. The germline gives CDR1 SQVTM, CDR2 ANQGSEA. The CDR3 DNA follows: TGCAGCGTTGACGGAATGGGACTAGGGATGGTGGACCAGTACTTC. Its protein is CSVDGMGLGMVDQYF.

This clonotype was observed a few times. The chain links TRBV18 to TRBJ2-2; tentative D call: TRBD1 (5 bases). This CDR3 is 14 amino acids long. Germline V lookup: CDR1 KGHSH, CDR2 LQKENI. Trimming left V 9 bases short and J 4 bases short, with 15 bases between. This CDR3 is CASHRPLGTGELFF. In DNA form, the CDR3 reads TGTGCCAGTCACAGGCCGCTGGGCACCGGGGAGCTGTTTTTT.

The rearrangement links TRBV13 to TRBJ2-5, with unresolved D. Germline CDR1 and CDR2: PRHDT and FYEKMQ (reference sequence). With 0 bases removed from V and 6 bases from J, the gap between germline ends came to 11 bases. The CDR3 consists of 14 residues. CDR3 in DNA: TGTGCCAGCAGCTTAGGCTATCCTGCCAAGACCCAGTACTTC. This sequence encodes CASSLGYPAKTQYF.

This chain joins TRBV29-1 and TRBJ1-5; D perhaps matches TRBD1 (6 bases). Germline V gives CDR1 SQVTM, CDR2 ANQGSEA. This CDR3 spans 12 amino acids. Between the trimmed V and J ends, which lost 7 bases and 3 bases, there was a span of 10 bases. The CDR3 region has the DNA TGCAGCGGAGGACAGCCCAATCAGCCCCAGCATTTT. Its protein is CSGGQPNQPQHF.

The chain joins TRBV4-1 to TRBJ1-4, with D possibly TRBD1 on 6 matching bases. The CDR3 extends over 15 amino acids. Germline V lookup: CDR1 MGHRA, CDR2 YSYEKL. V lost 4 bases and J lost 6, with 15 bases in between. The CDR3 reads CASSPPGGPDEKLFF. Written as DNA, the CDR3 is TGCGCCAGCAGCCCCCCTGGGGGGCCGGATGAAAAACTGTTTTTT.